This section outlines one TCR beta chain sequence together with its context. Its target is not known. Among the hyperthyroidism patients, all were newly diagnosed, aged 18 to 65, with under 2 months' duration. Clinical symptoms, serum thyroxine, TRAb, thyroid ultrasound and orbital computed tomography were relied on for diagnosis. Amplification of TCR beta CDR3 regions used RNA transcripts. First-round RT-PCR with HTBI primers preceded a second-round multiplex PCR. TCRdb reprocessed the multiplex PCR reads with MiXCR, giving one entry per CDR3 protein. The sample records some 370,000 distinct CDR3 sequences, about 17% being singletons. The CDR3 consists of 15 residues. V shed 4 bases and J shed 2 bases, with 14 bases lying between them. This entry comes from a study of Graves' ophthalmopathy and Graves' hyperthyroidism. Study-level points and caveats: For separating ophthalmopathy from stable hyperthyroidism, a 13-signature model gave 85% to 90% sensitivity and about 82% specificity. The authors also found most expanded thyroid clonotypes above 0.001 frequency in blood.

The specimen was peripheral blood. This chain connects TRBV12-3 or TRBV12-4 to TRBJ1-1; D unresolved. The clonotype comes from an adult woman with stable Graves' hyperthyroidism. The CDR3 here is CASSSSPRGNTEAFF. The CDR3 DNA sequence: TGTGCCAGCAGTTCCTCCCCACGGGGAAACACTGAAGCTTTCTTT.